The 11 T cell receptor beta chains presented below share a single source sample, sequenced in a study of T cell changes during pregnancy in multiple sclerosis. The table came from immunoSEQ multiplex PCR; TCRdb's copy has only in-frame clones and leaves some out. Of 90,000 to 100,000 clones in the sample, almost 95% were seen once. The sequencing used peripheral blood, collected in the third trimester of pregnancy. The receptor source for this set is a female donor with multiple sclerosis, enrolled in a pregnancy study.

V is TRBV6-5 and J is TRBJ1-1; D not certain. Germline-derived CDR1 and CDR2 are MNHEY and SVGAGI. The length of the CDR3 is 14 residues. Between the trimmed V and J ends, which lost 8 bases and 0 bases, there was a span of 13 bases. CDR3 residues: CASAYSIMNTEAFF. CDR3 nucleotides: TGTGCCAGCGCATACAGTATCATGAACACTGAAGCTTTCTTT.

This sequence joins TRBV4-3 and TRBJ2-7; no definite D call. This CDR3 comprises 16 residues. Germline V lookup: CDR1 LGHNA, CDR2 YSLEER. V was pared by 0 bases and J by 2 bases, with 14 bases between. The CDR3 here is CASSQDTPLGPYEQYF. The CDR3 region has the DNA TGCGCCAGCAGCCAAGACACTCCCTTGGGCCCCTACGAGCAGTACTTC.

This clone has just one count. The CDR3 DNA reads as TGTGCCAGCAGCTTTCCGGGACAGGGCAACAATGAGCAGTTCTTC. Amino acid sequence: CASSFPGQGNNEQFF. This chain joins TRBV5-6 and TRBJ2-1; 9 bases are shared with TRBD1. The CDR3 sequence is 15 residues long. J lost 5 bases, V lost 2 bases, and 5 bases had no gene match. Germline values: CDR1 SGHDT, CDR2 YYEEEE.

V usage is TRBV29-1 and J usage is TRBJ2-7; the D gene is possibly TRBD2 (5 bases). The CDR3 has 12 amino acids. Germline CDR1 and CDR2: SQVTM and ANQGSEA. The CDR3 loop is CKENGMSGEQYF. CDR3 sequence (DNA): TGCAAGGAAAACGGGATGTCAGGCGAGCAGTACTTC.

The chain carries TRBV28 and TRBJ1-1; 9 nucleotides agree with TRBD1. Germline assignment: CDR1 MDHEN and CDR2 SYDVKM. The CDR3 is made up of 11 amino acids. V trimming: 8 bases; J trimming: 6 bases; junction bases outside the gene matches: 1. The DNA of the CDR3 is TGTGCCAGCCGGGACAGGGCTGAAGCTTTCTTT. It yields the protein CASRDRAEAFF.

The chain uses TRBV2 and TRBJ1-1; tentatively, D is TRBD1 (6 bases). The V and J ends lost 2 bases and 4 bases respectively, with 11 bases between them. Germline CDR1 reads SNHLY; CDR2 reads FYNNEI. The CDR3 spans 14 residues. CDR3 coding DNA: TGTGCCAGCAGTGAAACAGGGTTAGTCACTGAAGCTTTCTTT. This codes for CASSETGLVTEAFF.

The genes are TRBV28 and TRBJ2-3; D perhaps matches TRBD1 (5 bases). This CDR3 is 12 amino acids long. V lost 3 bases and J lost 7, with 8 bases in between. The V gene's germline CDR1 is MDHEN and CDR2 SYDVKM. The CDR3 loop is CASSLSGNTQYF. CDR3 nucleotide sequence: TGTGCCAGCAGTTTGTCAGGGAATACGCAGTATTTT.

This chain connects TRBV25-1 to TRBJ2-2; a possible D gene is TRBD1 (6 bases). This CDR3 contains 17 residues. Germline V CDR1 and CDR2: MGHDK, SYGVNS. The V and J ends lost 6 bases and 0 bases respectively, with 17 bases between them. CDR3 bases: TGTGCCAGCAGCCGCGGCTGGCAGGGGACGAACACCGGGGAGCTGTTTTTT. Protein sequence: CASSRGWQGTNTGELFF.

There are a few counts of this clone. This chain connects TRBV9 to TRBJ1-5; the D gene is possibly TRBD1 (5 bases). Germline CDR1 SGDLS, CDR2 YYNGEE. The CDR3 length is 14 residues. Trimming took off 1 base at V and 5 bases at J, with 10 bases between the two ends. CDR3 DNA: TGTGCCAGCAGCGTATCAGGGTCCGATCAGCCCCAGCATTTT. Translating it yields CASSVSGSDQPQHF. Complete variable domain (other parts from reference TRBV9 and TRBJ1-5): DSGVTQTPKHLITATGQRVTLRCSPRSGDLSVYWYQQSLDQGLQFLIQYYNGEERAKGNILERFSAQQFPDLHSELNLSSLELGDSALYFCASSVSGSDQPQHFGDGTRLSIL.

The chain combines TRBV28 with TRBJ2-7; the D is unclear. Germline assignment: CDR1 MDHEN and CDR2 SYDVKM. The CDR3 consists of 12 residues. The V end was cut by 2 bases, the J end by 6 bases, with 8 bases between. DNA for the CDR3: TGTGCCAGCAGTTTAGGTTCAGGCGAGCAGTACTTC. Translated: CASSLGSGEQYF.

Note on this clone: Compared with germline, one end of the junction differs, possibly owing to a read error. This chain uses TRBV23-1 with TRBJ2-7; D possibly corresponds to TRBD1 (6 bases). TRBV23-1 is an ORF, and what it does is uncertain. The CDR3 runs to 13 residues. CDR3 region: CASSQSGTPERYF. In DNA form, the CDR3 reads TGCGCCAGCAGTCAATCGGGGACACCCGAGCGGTACTTC.